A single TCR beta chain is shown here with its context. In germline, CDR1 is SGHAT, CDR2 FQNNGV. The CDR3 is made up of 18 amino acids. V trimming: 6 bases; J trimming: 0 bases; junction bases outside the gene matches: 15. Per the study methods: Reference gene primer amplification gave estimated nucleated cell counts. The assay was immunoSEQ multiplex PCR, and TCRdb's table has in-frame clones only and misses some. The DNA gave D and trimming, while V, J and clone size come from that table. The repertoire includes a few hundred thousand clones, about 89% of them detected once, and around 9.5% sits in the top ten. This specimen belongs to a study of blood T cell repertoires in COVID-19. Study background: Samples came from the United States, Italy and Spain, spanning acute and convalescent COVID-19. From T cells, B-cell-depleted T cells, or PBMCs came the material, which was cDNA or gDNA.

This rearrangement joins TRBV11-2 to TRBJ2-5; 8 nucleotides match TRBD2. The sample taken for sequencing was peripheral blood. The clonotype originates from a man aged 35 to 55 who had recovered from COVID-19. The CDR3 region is CASRTGRGKQINQETQYF. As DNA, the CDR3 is TGTGCCAGCAGAACCGGGAGGGGGAAGCAGATCAACCAAGAGACCCAGTACTTC.